Sequencing of this TCR beta chain was carried out in a study of cytomegalovirus exposure and HLA in healthy donors. 13 Jbeta primers and 60 Vbeta primers were used for the PCR. Profiled with immunoSEQ multiplex PCR; TCRdb holds only in-frame clones, not every one. The repertoire holds 180,000 or so clones, with 76% as singletons. Nominal health characterized the donors when sampled, though unrecorded immune exposures were likely. With regard to this clone: The antigen is not known.

Trimming cost V 4 bases and J 6 bases, with 16 bases left between them. This CDR3 spans 14 amino acids. General study points: Most likely, a cluster of highly shared sequence variants arose as a sequencing artifact. Relative to the roughly 700-donor mean, N-insertions were reportedly fewer in an Asian-associated ancestry cluster in a later analysis.

The sequence was collected from a man younger than 35 in good health and CMV-seronegative. Sequenced sample: PBMCs. The V call is TRBV6-7, the J call TRBJ2-7, with D possibly matching TRBD2 (5 bases). TRBV6-7 counts as an open reading frame of uncertain function. The CDR3 is CASSSGKPDFEQYF. The CDR3 region has the DNA TGTGCCAGCAGTTCCGGGAAACCGGATTTCGAGCAGTACTTC.